The 8 T cell receptor beta chains reported below all come from one sample, sequenced in a study of T-cell memory formation after mild COVID-19. MiXCR was run by TCRdb on the 5' RACE reads, yielding one entry per CDR3 protein. The sample has 500,000 to 650,000 distinct CDR3 sequences; about 20% are singletons. What was sequenced was PBMCs or a T cell subset sorted from them (not recorded which). All receptors come from an adult woman who had mild COVID-19 (a few samples of this study predate the infection). Cell type and time point are not known.

The V and J genes are TRBV7-9 and TRBJ2-1, with a weak D call TRBD1 (6 bases). Germline V CDR1 and CDR2: SEHNR, FQNEAQ (reference sequence). The length of the CDR3 is 15 residues. V lost 3 bases, J lost 4 bases, and 13 bases lay in between. CDR3 sequence reads: CASSFGRGIYNEQFF. In nucleotides, the CDR3 is TGTGCCAGCAGCTTTGGCAGGGGAATATACAATGAGCAGTTCTTC. Together with reference TRBV7-9 and TRBJ2-1, the CDR3 gives the full variable domain: DTGVSQNPRHKITKRGQNVTFRCDPISEHNRLYWYRQTLGQGPEFLTYFQNEAQLEKSRLLSDRFSAERPKGSFSTLEIQRTEQGDSAMYLCASSFGRGIYNEQFFGPGTRLTVL.

The chain recombines TRBV11-2 with TRBJ2-7, with 9 bases lining up with TRBD1. Germline trimming cut 5 bases from V and 4 bases from J; bases unmatched to any gene: 9. Germline V lookup: CDR1 SGHAT, CDR2 FQNNGV. The CDR3 is 15 residues long. The CDR3 region is CASSPTRDRAYEQYF. The DNA of the CDR3 is TGTGCCAGCAGCCCGACCAGGGACAGGGCTTACGAGCAGTACTTC.

V usage is TRBV4-1 and J usage is TRBJ1-2; 8 bases agree with TRBD1. Germline-derived CDR1 and CDR2 are MGHRA and YSYEKL. The CDR3 length is 16 residues. The V and J ends lost 1 base and 2 bases, in that order; junction bases with no gene match: 6. The CDR3 bases are TGCGCCAGCAGCCAAGGCAACAGGGGGTTGAACTATGGCTACACCTTC. It specifies CASSQGNRGLNYGYTF.

This clonotype has a handful of counts. This sequence joins TRBV10-3 and TRBJ2-1, with TRBD2 as a possible D gene (6 bases). The CDR3 runs to 13 residues. The germline V gene has CDR1 ENHRY and CDR2 SYGVKD. With 5 bases removed from V and 8 bases from J, the gap between germline ends came to 13 bases. CDR3 in amino acids: CAISYGTSYEQFF. The CDR3 nucleotides read TGTGCCATCAGTTACGGAACTAGCTATGAGCAGTTCTTC.

This clonotype was detected only once. The chain has TRBV6-1 and TRBJ2-2, with D tentatively TRBD2 (5 bases). CDR1 and CDR2 from the germline V gene are MNHNS and SASEGT. Trimming took 4 bases from V and 4 from J, leaving 13 bases between them. The CDR3 runs to 15 residues. The CDR3 DNA follows: TGTGCCAGCAGTGGAGTCGGGGTAACCACCGGGGAGCTGTTTTTT. Amino acids: CASSGVGVTTGELFF.

Only a few counts were recorded for this clonotype. This chain uses TRBV5-5 with TRBJ2-6, with D possibly matching TRBD2 (5 bases). Germline V gene lookup returns CDR1 SGHKS and CDR2 YYEKEE (reference sequence). This CDR3 is 15 amino acids long. V lost 2 bases and J 4 bases, leaving 10 bases between the germline ends. The CDR3 sequence is CASSFEGYGANVLTF. The CDR3, as DNA: TGTGCCAGCAGCTTTGAGGGATACGGGGCCAACGTCCTGACTTTC.

This clonotype was seen only a few times. The CDR3 DNA reads as TGCAGTGCTAGAGATATGGGACAATCAACTCGCCTGAACACTGAAGCTTTCTTT. The encoded protein is CSARDMGQSTRLNTEAFF. The chain carries TRBV20-1 and TRBJ1-1; TRBD1 might be the D (6 bases). The CDR3 is 18 amino acids. V dropped 0 bases and J dropped 0 bases, with 20 bases sitting between them. Germline CDR1 reads DFQATT; CDR2 reads SNEGSKA (reference sequence).

V is TRBV6-1 and J is TRBJ1-1; TRBD1 agrees at 8 bases. The CDR3 loop spans 17 amino acids. Germline V CDR1 and CDR2: MNHNS, SASEGT. The V segment lost 0 bases and the J segment 7 bases; nucleotides outside the gene matches: 13. The CDR3 protein is CASSEAVWTGRGDEAFF. CDR3 in DNA: TGTGCCAGCAGTGAAGCAGTTTGGACAGGGCGCGGGGATGAAGCTTTCTTT.